The present T cell receptor beta chain was sequenced within a study of blood T cell repertoires in COVID-19. Study as a whole: Samples taken during acute and convalescent COVID-19 were collected in the United States, Italy and Spain. Sources were T cells, B-cell-depleted T cells, or PBMCs; the material itself was cDNA or gDNA.

Trimming shortened V by 5 bases and J by 4 bases, and 11 bases separated the two germline ends. The CDR3 is 13 residues long. Libraries were prepared by immunoSEQ multiplex PCR; TCRdb keeps only in-frame clonotypes and omits some of them. The sample includes about 210,000 clones, approximately 91% seen only once; the top ten take approximately 0.66%. This clone has just one count. The chain uses TRBV12-3 or TRBV12-4 and TRBJ1-2, with TRBD1 as a possible D gene (6 bases). This clonotype was obtained from a man aged 40-55 years with acute or convalescent COVID-19. Sequencing used peripheral blood. CDR3 protein: CASSGGAFYGYTF. The CDR3 DNA follows: TGTGCCAGCAGTGGGGGGGCCTTCTATGGCTACACCTTC.